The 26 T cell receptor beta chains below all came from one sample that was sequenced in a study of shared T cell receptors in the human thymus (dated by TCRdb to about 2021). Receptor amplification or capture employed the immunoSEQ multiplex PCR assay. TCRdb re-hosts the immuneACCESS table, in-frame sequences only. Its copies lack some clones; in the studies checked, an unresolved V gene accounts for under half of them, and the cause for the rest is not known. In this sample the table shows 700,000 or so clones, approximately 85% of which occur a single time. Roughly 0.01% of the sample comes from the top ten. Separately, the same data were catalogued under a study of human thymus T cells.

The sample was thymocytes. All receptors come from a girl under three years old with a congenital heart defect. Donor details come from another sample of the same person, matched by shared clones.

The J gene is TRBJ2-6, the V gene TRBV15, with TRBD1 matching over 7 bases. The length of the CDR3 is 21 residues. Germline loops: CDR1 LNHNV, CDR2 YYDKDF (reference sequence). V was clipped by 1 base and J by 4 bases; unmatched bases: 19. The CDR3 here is CATSRAGTTGFGVSGANVLTF. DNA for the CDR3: TGTGCCACCAGCAGAGCCGGAACGACAGGGTTCGGGGTTTCCGGGGCCAACGTCCTGACTTTC.

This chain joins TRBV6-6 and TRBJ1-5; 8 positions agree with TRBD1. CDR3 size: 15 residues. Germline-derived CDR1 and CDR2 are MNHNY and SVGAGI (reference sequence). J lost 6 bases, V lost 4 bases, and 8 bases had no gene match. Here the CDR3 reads CASSFGTGKSQPQHF. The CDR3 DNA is TGTGCCAGCAGTTTCGGGACAGGCAAAAGTCAGCCCCAGCATTTT.

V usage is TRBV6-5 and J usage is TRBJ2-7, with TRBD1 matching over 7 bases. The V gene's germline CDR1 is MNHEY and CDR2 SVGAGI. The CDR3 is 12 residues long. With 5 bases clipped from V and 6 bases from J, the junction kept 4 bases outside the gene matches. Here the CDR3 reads CASSNNRGEQYF. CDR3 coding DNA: TGTGCCAGCAGTAACAACAGGGGCGAGCAGTACTTC.

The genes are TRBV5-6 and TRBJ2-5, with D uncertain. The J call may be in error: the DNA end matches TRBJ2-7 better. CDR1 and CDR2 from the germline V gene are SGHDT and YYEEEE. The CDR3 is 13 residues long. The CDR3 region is CASSLAHLYEQYF. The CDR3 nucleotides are TGTGCCAGCAGCTTGGCCCATTTGTACGAGCAGTACTTC.

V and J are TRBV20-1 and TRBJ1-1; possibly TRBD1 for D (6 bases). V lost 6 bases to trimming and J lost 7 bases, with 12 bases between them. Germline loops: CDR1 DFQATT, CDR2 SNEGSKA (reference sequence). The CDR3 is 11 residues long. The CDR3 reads CSAKQGDEAFF. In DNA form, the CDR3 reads TGCAGTGCGAAACAGGGAGATGAAGCTTTCTTT.

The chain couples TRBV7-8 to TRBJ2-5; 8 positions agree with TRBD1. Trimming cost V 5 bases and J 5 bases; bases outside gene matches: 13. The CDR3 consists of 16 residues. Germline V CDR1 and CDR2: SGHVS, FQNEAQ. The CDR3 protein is CASSPNGGTGGETQYF. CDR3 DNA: TGTGCCAGCAGCCCCAACGGTGGGACAGGCGGGGAGACCCAGTACTTC.

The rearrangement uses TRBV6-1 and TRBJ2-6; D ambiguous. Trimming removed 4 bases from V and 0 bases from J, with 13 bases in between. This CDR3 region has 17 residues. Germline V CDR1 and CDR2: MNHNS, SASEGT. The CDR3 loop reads CASSGDTKRSGANVLTF. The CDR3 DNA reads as TGTGCCAGCAGTGGAGACACGAAACGCTCTGGGGCCAACGTCCTGACTTTC.

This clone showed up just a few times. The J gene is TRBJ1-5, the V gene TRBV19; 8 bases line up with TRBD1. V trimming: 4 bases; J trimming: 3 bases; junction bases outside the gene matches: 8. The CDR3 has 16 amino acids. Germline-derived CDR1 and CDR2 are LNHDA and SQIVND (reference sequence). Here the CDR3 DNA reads TGTGCCAGTAGTAGAGAGACAGGGGAGAACAATCAGCCCCAGCATTTT. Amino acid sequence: CASSRETGENNQPQHF.

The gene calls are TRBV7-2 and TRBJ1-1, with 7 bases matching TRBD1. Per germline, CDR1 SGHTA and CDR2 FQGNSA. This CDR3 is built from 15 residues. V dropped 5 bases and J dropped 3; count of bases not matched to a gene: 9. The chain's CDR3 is CASSRNRGGDTEAFF. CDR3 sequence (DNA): TGTGCCAGCAGCAGAAACAGGGGTGGGGACACTGAAGCTTTCTTT. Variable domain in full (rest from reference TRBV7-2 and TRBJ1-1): GAGVSQSPSNKVTEKGKDVELRCDPISGHTALYWYRQSLGQGLEFLIYFQGNSAPDKSGLPSDRFSAERTGGSVSTLTIQRTQQEDSAVYLCASSRNRGGDTEAFFGQGTRLTVV.

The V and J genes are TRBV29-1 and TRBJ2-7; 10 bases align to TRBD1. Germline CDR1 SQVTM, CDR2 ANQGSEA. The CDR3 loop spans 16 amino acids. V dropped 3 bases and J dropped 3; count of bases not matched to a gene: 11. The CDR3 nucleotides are TGCAGCGTTGAGGGTGGCTTGACAGGGGGCTTCTACGAGCAGTACTTC. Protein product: CSVEGGLTGGFYEQYF.

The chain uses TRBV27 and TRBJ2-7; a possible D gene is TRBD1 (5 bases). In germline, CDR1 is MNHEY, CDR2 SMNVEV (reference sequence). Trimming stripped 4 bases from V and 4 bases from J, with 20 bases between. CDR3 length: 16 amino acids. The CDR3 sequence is CASSSGSRDSLYEQYF. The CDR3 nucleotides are TGTGCCAGCAGTTCAGGTTCGAGAGACAGTCTTTACGAGCAGTACTTC.

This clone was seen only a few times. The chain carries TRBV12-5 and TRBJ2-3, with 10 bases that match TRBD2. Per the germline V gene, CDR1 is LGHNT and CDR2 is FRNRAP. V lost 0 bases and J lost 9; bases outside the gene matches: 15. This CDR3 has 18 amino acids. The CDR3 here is CASGLVHFVAGGSETQYF. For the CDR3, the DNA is TGTGCTAGTGGTTTGGTACATTTCGTAGCGGGGGGCTCCGAGACGCAGTATTTT. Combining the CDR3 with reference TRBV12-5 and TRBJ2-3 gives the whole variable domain DARVTQTPRHKVTEMGQEVTMRCQPILGHNTVFWYRQTMMQGLELLAYFRNRAPLDDSGMPKDRFSAEMPDATLATLKIQPSEPRDSAVYFCASGLVHFVAGGSETQYFGPGTRLTVL.

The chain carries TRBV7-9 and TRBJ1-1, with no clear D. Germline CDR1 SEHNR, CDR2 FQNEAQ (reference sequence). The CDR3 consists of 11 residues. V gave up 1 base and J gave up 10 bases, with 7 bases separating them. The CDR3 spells CASSLGGIAFF. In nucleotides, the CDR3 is TGTGCCAGCAGCTTAGGAGGTATAGCTTTCTTT.

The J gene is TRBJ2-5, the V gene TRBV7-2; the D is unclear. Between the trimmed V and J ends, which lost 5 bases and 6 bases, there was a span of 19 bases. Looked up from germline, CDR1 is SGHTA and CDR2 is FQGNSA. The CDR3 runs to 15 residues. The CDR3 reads CASSPLHNVRKTQYF. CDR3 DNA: TGTGCCAGCAGCCCTCTACATAACGTCAGGAAGACCCAGTACTTC.

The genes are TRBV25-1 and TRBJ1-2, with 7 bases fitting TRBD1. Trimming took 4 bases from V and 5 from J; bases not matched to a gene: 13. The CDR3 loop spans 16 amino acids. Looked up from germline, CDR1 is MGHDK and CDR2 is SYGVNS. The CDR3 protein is CASSAEPGQSLYGYTF. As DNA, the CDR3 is TGTGCCAGCAGTGCTGAACCGGGACAGTCCCTTTATGGCTACACCTTC.

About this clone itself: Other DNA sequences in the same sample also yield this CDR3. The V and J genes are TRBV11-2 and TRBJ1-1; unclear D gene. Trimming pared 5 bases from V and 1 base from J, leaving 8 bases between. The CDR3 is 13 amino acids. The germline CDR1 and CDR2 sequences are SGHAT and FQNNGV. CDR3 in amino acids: CASSLGGNTEAFF. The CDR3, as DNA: TGTGCCAGCAGCCTCGGCGGGAACACTGAAGCTTTCTTT.

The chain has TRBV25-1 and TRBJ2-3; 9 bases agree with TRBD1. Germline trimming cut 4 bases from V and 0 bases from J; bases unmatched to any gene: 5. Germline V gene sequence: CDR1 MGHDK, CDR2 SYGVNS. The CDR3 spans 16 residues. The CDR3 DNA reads TGTGCCAGCAGTGGGGGACAGGGTGGAAGCACAGATACGCAGTATTTT. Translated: CASSGGQGGSTDTQYF.

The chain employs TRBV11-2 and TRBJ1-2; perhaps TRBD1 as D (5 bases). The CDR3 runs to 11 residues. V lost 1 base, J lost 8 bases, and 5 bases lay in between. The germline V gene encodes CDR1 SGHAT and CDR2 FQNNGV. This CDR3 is CASSLGGGYTF. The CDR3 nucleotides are TGTGCCAGCAGCTTAGGGGGCGGCTACACCTTC.

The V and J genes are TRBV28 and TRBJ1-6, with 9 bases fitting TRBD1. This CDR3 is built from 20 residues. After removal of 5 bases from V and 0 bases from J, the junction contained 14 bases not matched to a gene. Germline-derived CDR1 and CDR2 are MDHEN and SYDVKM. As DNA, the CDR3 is TGTGCCAGCAGTCCTACACCGGGACAGGGAAGGCACTCCTATAATTCACCCCTCCACTTT. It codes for CASSPTPGQGRHSYNSPLHF.

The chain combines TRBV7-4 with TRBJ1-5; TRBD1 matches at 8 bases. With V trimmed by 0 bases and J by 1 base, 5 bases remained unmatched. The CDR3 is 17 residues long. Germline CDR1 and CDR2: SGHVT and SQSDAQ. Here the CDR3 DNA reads TGTGCCAGCAGCTTAGCTGGACAGGGAGAGAGCAATCAGCCCCAGCATTTT. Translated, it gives CASSLAGQGESNQPQHF.

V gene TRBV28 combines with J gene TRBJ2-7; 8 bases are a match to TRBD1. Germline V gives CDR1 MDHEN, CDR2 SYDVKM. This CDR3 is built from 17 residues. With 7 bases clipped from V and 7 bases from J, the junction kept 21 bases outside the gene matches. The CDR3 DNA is TGTGCCAGCACCGATTCCACCCCGGGACAGGAAAATCGGGAGCAGTACTTC. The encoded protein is CASTDSTPGQENREQYF.

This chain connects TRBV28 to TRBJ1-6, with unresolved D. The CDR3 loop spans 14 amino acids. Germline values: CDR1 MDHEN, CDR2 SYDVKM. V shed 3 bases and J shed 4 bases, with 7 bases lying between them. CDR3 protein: CASSFVTYNSPLHF. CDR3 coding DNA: TGTGCCAGCAGTTTTGTTACTTATAATTCACCCCTCCACTTT.

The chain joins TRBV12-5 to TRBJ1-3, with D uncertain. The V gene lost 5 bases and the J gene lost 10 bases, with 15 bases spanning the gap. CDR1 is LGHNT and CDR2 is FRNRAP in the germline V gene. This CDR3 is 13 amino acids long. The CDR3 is CASGLTPPETIYF. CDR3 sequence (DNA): TGTGCTAGTGGTCTAACGCCCCCCGAGACCATATATTTT.

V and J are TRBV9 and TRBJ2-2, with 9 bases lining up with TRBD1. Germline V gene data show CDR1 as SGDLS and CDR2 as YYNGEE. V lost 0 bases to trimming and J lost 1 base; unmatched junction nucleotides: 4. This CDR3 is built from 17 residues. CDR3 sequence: CASSVVPGQGNTGELFF. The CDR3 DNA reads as TGTGCCAGCAGCGTAGTCCCGGGACAGGGGAACACCGGGGAGCTGTTTTTT.

CDR3 residues: CASSEMEKRGEKLFF. Written as DNA, the CDR3 is TGTGCCAGCAGTGAAATGGAGAAAAGAGGGGAAAAACTGTTTTTT. The chain links TRBV6-1 to TRBJ1-4, with D unclear. The CDR3 runs to 15 residues. Trimming cost V 2 bases and J 8 bases, with 15 bases left between them. CDR1 MNHNS and CDR2 SASEGT come from the germline V gene.

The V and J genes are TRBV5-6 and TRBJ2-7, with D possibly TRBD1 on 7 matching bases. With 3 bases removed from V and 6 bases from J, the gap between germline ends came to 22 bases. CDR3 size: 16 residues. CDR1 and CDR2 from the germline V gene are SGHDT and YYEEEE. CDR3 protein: CASSCRVRGASGEQYF. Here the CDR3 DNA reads TGTGCCAGCAGCTGTCGGGTCAGGGGGGCATCTGGCGAGCAGTACTTC. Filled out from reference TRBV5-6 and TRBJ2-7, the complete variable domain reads DAGVTQSPTHLIKTRGQQVTLRCSPKSGHDTVSWYQQALGQGPQFIFQYYEEEERQRGNFPDRFSGHQFPNYSSELNVNALLLGDSALYLCASSCRVRGASGEQYFGPGTRLTVT.